This record covers a single T cell receptor (beta chain). Its matching antigen is unknown. Here immunoSEQ multiplex PCR was the method, and the copy in TCRdb shows in-frame clones only, minus some. The sample lists over 110,000 clones, 75% to 90% occurring once. This entry is derived from a study of T cell responses to AZD1222 COVID-19 vaccine. Points from the study as a whole: Sampled repertoires all dated from after the peak T cell response. Spike-specific TCRs gained breadth and depth after people received two AZD1222 doses. Baseline antibody screening turned up just a handful of seropositive AZD1222 recipients. Possibly, clonal diversity was underestimated; donors were largely white British and included more females.

Germline lookup yields CDR1 SGHDN and CDR2 FVKESK. V was shortened by 1 base and J by 6 bases, with 7 bases between the two germline ends. The length of the CDR3 is 14 residues. This receptor was taken from an adult who received the AZD1222 COVID-19 vaccine. The chain has TRBV14 and TRBJ1-6; D uncertain. This specimen consisted of peripheral blood, obtained 28 days after the second AZD1222 dose. The CDR3 here is CASSQAAPNSPLHF. The CDR3 region has the DNA TGTGCCAGCAGCCAAGCAGCGCCTAATTCACCCCTCCACTTT. Drawing the rest from reference TRBV14 and TRBJ1-6, the complete variable domain is EAGVTQFPSHSVIEKGQTVTLRCDPISGHDNLYWYRRVMGKEIKFLLHFVKESKQDESGMPNNRFLAERTGGTYSTLKVQPAELEDSGVYFCASSQAAPNSPLHFGNGTRLTVT.